The source of this T cell receptor (beta chain) is a study of blood T cell repertoires in COVID-19. The length of the CDR3 is 14 residues. Deletions cut 1 base from V and 2 bases from J, with 7 bases between. CDR1 and CDR2 (germline): SGHRS, YFSETQ. In the source study's methods: Researchers report that nucleated cell counts were estimated from reference gene primer amplification. Libraries were prepared by immunoSEQ multiplex PCR; TCRdb keeps only in-frame clonotypes and omits some of them. The DNA was the basis for D and trimming; V, J and clone size are from that table. This table holds around 52,000 clones, about nine tenths found once. Followed over time, Seattle patients had been enrolled while infection was active.

This sequence originates from an elderly woman with COVID-19, enrolled during active disease. The rearrangement joins TRBV5-1 to TRBJ1-3; maybe TRBD1 (5 bases). Sequencing was carried out using peripheral blood. CDR3 sequence: CASSLKGTGNTIYF. CDR3 nucleotides: TGCGCCAGCAGCTTGAAGGGGACTGGAAACACCATATATTTT.